These 13 T cell receptor beta chains were all obtained from the same sample, sequenced in a study of naive and memory T cell subsets. Regarding the study as a whole: A few larger clonotypes appeared in naive repertoires, especially CD8, possibly memory cells re-expressing CD45RA.

For these receptors, no antigen is known. Both TRBC1 and TRBC2 were covered by a beta constant-region primer of two equimolar oligonucleotides. Four rounds of PCR amplified the ligated cDNA using nested alpha and beta constant-region primers plus SP2. Using its own MiXCR run on the UMI-ligation and nested PCR reads, TCRdb lists one record per CDR3 protein. The data show over 110,000 distinct CDR3 sequences, around 21% seen once. Material: naive CD8+ T cells from blood. Receptor source: a human donor in good health.

This chain links TRBV9 with TRBJ2-7; 9 nucleotides line up with TRBD2. The V and J ends lost 3 bases and 0 bases, in that order; junction bases with no gene match: 13. Germline values: CDR1 SGDLS, CDR2 YYNGEE. The length of the CDR3 is 18 residues. The DNA for the CDR3 is TGTGCCAGCAGCGCTGAGGGGACTAGCTATGAAAGCTCCTACGAGCAGTACTTC. Its translation is CASSAEGTSYESSYEQYF.

The chain combines TRBV28 with TRBJ2-5; possible D gene TRBD2, 6 bases. Trimming took 2 bases from V and 2 from J, leaving 15 bases between them. Germline V gene data show CDR1 as MDHEN and CDR2 as SYDVKM. This CDR3 has 16 residues. The CDR3 DNA reads as TGTGCCAGCAGTTTACCACGATCGGGAGTACAAGAGACCCAGTACTTC. As protein: CASSLPRSGVQETQYF.

CDR3 nucleotide sequence: TGTGCCAGCAGCCCGGGGACGGCCAGGGGGCCCCAGCATTTT. It yields the protein CASSPGTARGPQHF. This chain connects TRBV7-9 to TRBJ1-5; possibly TRBD1 for D (6 bases). This CDR3 contains 14 residues. Germline V CDR1 and CDR2: SEHNR, FQNEAQ (reference sequence). V was cut by 5 bases and J by 9 bases, with 17 bases left in between.

The sample holds many counts of this clonotype. The chain combines TRBV7-9 with TRBJ1-4, with TRBD1 as a possible D gene (5 bases). The CDR3 loop spans 15 amino acids. Between the trimmed V and J ends, which lost 2 bases and 1 base, there was a span of 8 bases. Germline-derived CDR1 and CDR2 are SEHNR and FQNEAQ (reference sequence). The DNA of the CDR3 is TGTGCCAGCAGCTTAACGGGGGGAACTAATGAAAAACTGTTTTTT. It is translated as CASSLTGGTNEKLFF. The full variable domain, in which reference TRBV7-9 and TRBJ1-4 provide the parts outside the CDR3, is DTGVSQNPRHKITKRGQNVTFRCDPISEHNRLYWYRQTLGQGPEFLTYFQNEAQLEKSRLLSDRFSAERPKGSFSTLEIQRTEQGDSAMYLCASSLTGGTNEKLFFGSGTQLSVL.

This clonotype has a handful of counts. The gene calls are TRBV7-9 and TRBJ1-1; a possible D gene is TRBD1 (5 bases). The V gene's germline CDR1 is SEHNR and CDR2 FQNEAQ (reference sequence). This CDR3 is built from 13 residues. Between the trimmed V and J ends, which lost 5 bases and 6 bases, there was a span of 13 bases. CDR3 protein: CASSLPDRPEAFF. The CDR3, as DNA: TGTGCCAGCAGCCTCCCCGACAGACCTGAAGCTTTCTTT.

This clonotype was seen a few times. The V gene is TRBV19, the J gene TRBJ2-7; 7 positions match TRBD2. Germline loops: CDR1 LNHDA, CDR2 SQIVND (reference sequence). CDR3 length: 15 amino acids. With 2 bases clipped from V and 3 bases from J, the junction kept 7 bases outside the gene matches. CDR3 nucleotides: TGTGCCAGTAGTATAATTGGGACTAATAGCTACGAGCAGTACTTC. Amino acid sequence: CASSIIGTNSYEQYF.

Only a few counts were recorded for this clonotype. The J gene is TRBJ2-1, the V gene TRBV5-1, with D perhaps TRBD2 (5 bases). The CDR3 sequence is 12 residues long. V lost 2 bases to trimming and J lost 9 bases, with 9 bases between them. Germline loops: CDR1 SGHRS, CDR2 YFSETQ. CDR3 DNA: TGCGCCAGCAGCTTTACTAGGAGTGAGCAGTTCTTC. As protein: CASSFTRSEQFF. The full variable domain, its missing parts supplied by reference TRBV5-1 and TRBJ2-1, is KAGVTQTPRYLIKTRGQQVTLSCSPISGHRSVSWYQQTPGQGLQFLFEYFSETQRNKGNFPGRFSGRQFSNSRSEMNVSTLELGDSALYLCASSFTRSEQFFGPGTRLTVL.

This clonotype was detected only a few times. The chain has TRBV10-2 and TRBJ2-3; TRBD1 matches 7 bases. The CDR3 runs to 16 residues. Germline assignment: CDR1 WSHSY and CDR2 SAAADI. The J segment lost 5 bases and the V segment lost 1 base, leaving 9 bases of the junction unmatched. The DNA of the CDR3 is TGCGCCAGCAGTGAGTGGCAGGGGGTTTCTGAAGATACGCAGTATTTT. Protein product: CASSEWQGVSEDTQYF.

The V and J genes are TRBV6-1 and TRBJ2-7; 10 bases line up with TRBD1. The germline CDR1 and CDR2 sequences are MNHNS and SASEGT. The CDR3 extends over 15 amino acids. Unmatched junction bases numbered 9, after V lost 8 bases and J lost 2 bases. The CDR3 coding sequence is TGTGCCAGCGGTAAGGACAGGGGGTTAGCCTACGAGCAGTACTTC. It specifies CASGKDRGLAYEQYF.

This clonotype turned up a few times. The V and J genes are TRBV20-1 and TRBJ1-4; D uncertain. CDR3 length: 16 residues. V was clipped by 0 bases and J by 3 bases, with 14 bases between them. Germline V gives CDR1 DFQATT, CDR2 SNEGSKA (reference sequence). DNA of the CDR3: TGCAGTGCTAGAGAGTACACACGAGATTCTAATGAAAAACTGTTTTTT. Amino acids: CSAREYTRDSNEKLFF.

The table lists this clonotype with a few counts. The chain uses TRBV7-6 and TRBJ2-1; maybe TRBD1 (6 bases). The CDR3 covers 15 residues. V was pared by 1 base and J by 1 base, with 8 bases between. From germline, CDR1 is SGHVS and CDR2 FNYEAQ. In DNA form, the CDR3 reads TGTGCCAGCAGCTTAGGGGGGCTGTCCTACAATGAGCAGTTCTTC. Translation: CASSLGGLSYNEQFF.

This sequence joins TRBV20-1 and TRBJ2-7; D remains unclear. Trimming took off 3 bases at V and 2 bases at J, with 11 bases between the two ends. The CDR3 has 13 residues. The V gene's germline CDR1 is DFQATT and CDR2 SNEGSKA (reference sequence). Here the CDR3 DNA reads TGCAGTGCTAGGTCTGCAGAAACCTACGAGCAGTACTTC. Its protein product is CSARSAETYEQYF.

V gene TRBV7-9 combines with J gene TRBJ2-1, with D perhaps being TRBD1 or TRBD2 (6 bases each). Germline V CDR1 and CDR2: SEHNR, FQNEAQ (reference sequence). This CDR3 comprises 12 residues. Trimming stripped 8 bases from V and 5 bases from J, with 10 bases between. CDR3 bases: TGTGCCAGCCTAGGGGGGAACAATGAGCAGTTCTTC. Translation: CASLGGNNEQFF.